Described below is a single T cell receptor beta chain sequence and its context. Its antigen is unidentified. This entry belongs to a study of PD-L1 blockade in urothelial cancer. Study overall: Patients, treated from about 2014 onward, received atezolizumab 1,200 mg intravenously every 3 weeks. Study patients had been treated with 0 to 3 previous chemotherapy regimens.

Study-level results: Patients with below-median pretreatment blood clonality survived longer. Durable benefit was linked to greater 3-week expansion of tumor-associated blood clones.

Data came from immunoSEQ multiplex PCR; TCRdb stores just in-frame clones and leaves some out. Of around 35,000 clones listed, roughly four fifths were seen once; the top ten hold around 19%. The TCR originated in a man between 60 and 70 years old with urothelial cancer. This specimen was PBMCs, taken around atezolizumab (anti-PD-L1) treatment.

CDR3 nucleotide sequence: TGCGCCAGCAGCTTGAGATCCGCTAGCGGGCTCACAGATACGCAGTATTTT. It yields the protein CASSLRSASGLTDTQYF. The chain employs TRBV5-1 and TRBJ2-3, with TRBD2 identical over 8 bases. The CDR3 spans 17 residues. Per the germline V gene, CDR1 is SGHRS and CDR2 is YFSETQ. Unmatched junction bases numbered 9, after V lost 1 base and J lost 2 bases.